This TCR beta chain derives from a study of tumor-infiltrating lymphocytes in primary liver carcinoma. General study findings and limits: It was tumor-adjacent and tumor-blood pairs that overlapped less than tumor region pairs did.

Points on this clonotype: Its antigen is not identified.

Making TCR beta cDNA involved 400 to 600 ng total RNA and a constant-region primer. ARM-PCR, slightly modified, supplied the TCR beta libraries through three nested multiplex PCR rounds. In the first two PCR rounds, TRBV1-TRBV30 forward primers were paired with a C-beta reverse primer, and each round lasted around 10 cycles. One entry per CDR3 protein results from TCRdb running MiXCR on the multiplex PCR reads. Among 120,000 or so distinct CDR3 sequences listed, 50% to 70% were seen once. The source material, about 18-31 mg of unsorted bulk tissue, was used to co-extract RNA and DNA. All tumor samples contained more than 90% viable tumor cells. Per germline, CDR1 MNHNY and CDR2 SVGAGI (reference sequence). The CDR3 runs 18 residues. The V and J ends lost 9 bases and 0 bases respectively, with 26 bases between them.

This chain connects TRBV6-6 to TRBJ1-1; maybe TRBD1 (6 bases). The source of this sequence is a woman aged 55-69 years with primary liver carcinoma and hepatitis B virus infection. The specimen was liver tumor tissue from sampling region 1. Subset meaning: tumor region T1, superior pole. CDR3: CASGYSRGILRMNTEAFF. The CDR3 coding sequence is TGTGCCAGTGGTTACTCAAGGGGGATCTTACGAATGAACACTGAAGCTTTCTTT.